These 22 T cell receptor beta chains were sequenced from one sample in a study of blood T cell repertoires in COVID-19 (dated by TCRdb to the early 2020s). The library relied on the immunoSEQ multiplex PCR assay. Drawn from immuneACCESS, this table holds only the in-frame rearrangements with V and J called that TCRdb kept. Clones are partly lost; checked studies trace under half to an unresolved V gene and leave the rest unexplained. This sample is represented by more than 60,000 clones; around 83% of them were singletons. Clones ranked in the top ten supply 3.5% to 4% of the sample. The sequenced sample was peripheral blood. Every receptor here comes from a man aged 50 to 60 with acute or convalescent COVID-19.

This chain uses TRBV7-2 with TRBJ1-2; weak D call: TRBD1 (6 bases). V shed 7 bases and J shed 4 bases, with 19 bases lying between them. This CDR3 is 15 amino acids long. CDR1 SGHTA and CDR2 FQGNSA come from the germline V gene. The CDR3 here is CASNRRGAASYGYTF. The CDR3, as DNA: TGTGCCAGCAATAGGCGGGGGGCGGCCTCCTATGGCTACACCTTC.

This rearrangement joins TRBV6-6 to TRBJ1-6; D may be TRBD1 (6 bases). Germline values: CDR1 MNHNY, CDR2 SVGAGI (reference sequence). The CDR3 is made up of 16 amino acids. The ends were cut back, 0 bases at V and 10 bases at J, with 16 bases in the middle. CDR3 DNA: TGTGCCAGCAGTTACTCGGAGGGGGGGCGGAGGTCACCCCTCCACTTT. The encoded protein is CASSYSEGGRRSPLHF.

The genes are TRBV7-8 and TRBJ1-1, with TRBD1 matching 8 bases. Germline assignment: CDR1 SGHVS and CDR2 FQNEAQ. The CDR3 loop spans 16 amino acids. V trimming: 7 bases; J trimming: 2 bases; junction bases outside the gene matches: 12. CDR3 loop: CASTVRLTGANTEAFF. CDR3 sequence (DNA): TGTGCCAGCACCGTACGGCTGACAGGGGCTAACACTGAAGCTTTCTTT.

The chain carries TRBV30 and TRBJ1-4, with 12 positions matching TRBD1. Germline V gene sequence: CDR1 GTSNPN, CDR2 SVGIG (reference sequence). This CDR3 comprises 18 residues. V lost 1 base to trimming and J lost 1 base; unmatched junction nucleotides: 7. CDR3 protein: CAWSAYGDRGRTNEKLFF. CDR3 DNA: TGTGCCTGGAGTGCCTACGGGGACAGGGGGCGAACTAATGAAAAACTGTTTTTT.

The CDR3 nucleotides read TGTGCCAGCAGCTTAATAGGGACAGCTGCCAGAGGTAGCAATCAGCCCCAGCATTTT. Translating gives CASSLIGTAARGSNQPQHF. The rearrangement uses TRBV7-2 and TRBJ1-5; 7 bases align to TRBD1. The CDR3 runs 19 residues. V lost 2 bases and J lost 0; bases outside the gene matches: 13. Per germline, CDR1 SGHTA and CDR2 FQGNSA.

The chain combines TRBV7-9 with TRBJ2-7; TRBD1 matches at 7 bases. The CDR3 sequence is 15 residues long. The germline CDR1 and CDR2 sequences are SEHNR and FQNEAQ (reference sequence). With V trimmed by 5 bases and J by 3 bases, 10 bases remained unmatched. CDR3 sequence reads: CASSHRGRGIYEQYF. The CDR3 DNA follows: TGTGCCAGCAGCCATAGGGGCAGGGGGATCTACGAGCAGTACTTC.

The chain recombines TRBV24-1 with TRBJ1-2, with 8 bases matching TRBD1. The V gene's germline CDR1 is KGHDR and CDR2 SFDVKD. With 10 bases clipped from V and 8 bases from J, the junction kept 11 bases outside the gene matches. There are 13 residues in the CDR3. This chain's CDR3 is CATADRGQRGYTF. The CDR3 DNA sequence: TGTGCCACAGCAGACAGGGGCCAGAGGGGCTACACCTTC.

This clone has just one count. The J gene is TRBJ2-7, the V gene TRBV27; possible D gene TRBD1, 5 bases. This CDR3 region has 15 residues. With 4 bases removed from V and 0 bases from J, the gap between germline ends came to 13 bases. CDR1 is MNHEY and CDR2 is SMNVEV in the germline V gene (reference sequence). The CDR3 spells CASSSKTVISYEQYF. In nucleotides, the CDR3 is TGTGCCAGCAGTTCAAAGACAGTAATCTCCTACGAGCAGTACTTC.

The rearrangement uses TRBV27 and TRBJ1-2, with no clear D. Germline CDR1 reads MNHEY; CDR2 reads SMNVEV (reference sequence). V was shortened by 9 bases and J by 3 bases, with 8 bases between the two germline ends. This CDR3 comprises 11 residues. The CDR3 is CARRRDYGYTF. The CDR3 DNA reads TGTGCCAGAAGGCGGGACTATGGCTACACCTTC.

This chain links TRBV27 with TRBJ1-5, with unresolved D. Trimming left V 3 bases short and J 9 bases short, with 12 bases between. In germline, CDR1 is MNHEY, CDR2 SMNVEV (reference sequence). This CDR3 is 13 amino acids long. CDR3 coding DNA: TGTGCCAGCAGTTTGAAATCGGGGTTGCCCCAGCATTTT. Translated: CASSLKSGLPQHF.

The V gene is TRBV13, the J gene TRBJ1-6; 7 bases line up with TRBD1. CDR3 length: 14 residues. The V and J ends lost 5 bases and 10 bases, in that order; junction bases with no gene match: 8. The germline CDR1 and CDR2 sequences are PRHDT and FYEKMQ (reference sequence). In DNA form, the CDR3 reads TGTGCCAGCAGCCTGGGGGACAGTCACTCACCCCTCCACTTT. This sequence encodes CASSLGDSHSPLHF. The full variable domain, with the rest looked up from reference TRBV13 and TRBJ1-6, is AAGVIQSPRHLIKEKRETATLKCYPIPRHDTVYWYQQGPGQDPQFLISFYEKMQSDKGSIPDRFSAQQFSDYHSELNMSSLELGDSALYFCASSLGDSHSPLHFGNGTRLTVT.

J is TRBJ1-1 and V is TRBV12-3 or TRBV12-4; 9 bases are a match to TRBD1. The CDR3 runs 12 residues. Unmatched junction bases numbered 6, after V lost 5 bases and J lost 11 bases. The CDR3 is CASSLGQGGAFF. DNA of the CDR3: TGTGCCAGCAGTCTGGGACAGGGCGGGGCTTTCTTT.

The chain carries TRBV11-2 and TRBJ1-6; TRBD1 is a possible D gene (5 bases). The V end was cut by 5 bases, the J end by 6 bases, with 11 bases between. The CDR3 length is 14 residues. The V gene's germline CDR1 is SGHAT and CDR2 FQNNGV. The CDR3 nucleotides are TGTGCCAGCAGCGTCGACAGAGTTAATTCACCCCTCCACTTT. Residues: CASSVDRVNSPLHF.

The rearrangement joins TRBV5-5 to TRBJ2-3, with TRBD2 matching over 13 bases. The CDR3 has 16 amino acids. With 4 bases clipped from V and 5 bases from J, the junction kept 7 bases outside the gene matches. Germline CDR1 and CDR2: SGHKS and YYEKEE (reference sequence). The CDR3 region is CASSVGTSGAGDTQYF. The CDR3 coding sequence is TGTGCCAGCAGCGTAGGGACTAGCGGGGCGGGAGATACGCAGTATTTT. The full variable domain, with the rest looked up from reference TRBV5-5 and TRBJ2-3, is DAGVTQSPTHLIKTRGQQVTLRCSPISGHKSVSWYQQVLGQGPQFIFQYYEKEERGRGNFPDRFSARQFPNYSSELNVNALLLGDSALYLCASSVGTSGAGDTQYFGPGTRLTVL.

The chain uses TRBV11-3 and TRBJ2-1, with TRBD2 matching over 13 bases. Germline CDR1 and CDR2: SGHNT and YENEEA. The CDR3 has 15 amino acids. The V segment lost 5 bases and the J segment 9 bases; nucleotides outside the gene matches: 7. CDR3 sequence (DNA): TGTGCCAGCAGCGCGGGACTAGCGGGGTGGGGTGAGCAGTTCTTC. Encoded protein: CASSAGLAGWGEQFF.

The genes are TRBV5-1 and TRBJ2-7; 9 bases are a match to TRBD2. Germline loops: CDR1 SGHRS, CDR2 YFSETQ. CDR3 length: 13 residues. Unmatched junction bases numbered 7, after V lost 7 bases and J lost 5 bases. CDR3 residues: CASCHLAGNEQYF. In DNA, the CDR3 is TGCGCCAGCTGTCATCTAGCGGGGAACGAGCAGTACTTC.

This chain joins TRBV15 and TRBJ1-4, with 10 bases identical to TRBD1. Trimming took 7 bases from V and 3 from J; bases not matched to a gene: 8. There are 16 residues in the CDR3. Germline CDR1 and CDR2: LNHNV and YYDKDF (reference sequence). The CDR3 DNA reads as TGTGCCACCAAGAAGGGACAGGGGAGAGCTAATGAAAAACTGTTTTTT. It encodes CATKKGQGRANEKLFF.

This clone occurred once. The rearrangement joins TRBV21-1 to TRBJ1-5; the table's TRBD1 call for D was not verified on the DNA. TRBV21-1 is described as a pseudogene. The CDR3 runs 17 residues. The CDR3 DNA follows: TGTGCCAGCACCCGGACAGGAATCCCGCGCCCCTATCAGCCCCAGCATTTT. Its protein is CASTRTGIPRPYQPQHF.

This chain joins TRBV6-1 and TRBJ1-3; D not resolved. Germline CDR1 reads MNHNS; CDR2 reads SASEGT. CDR3 length: 13 residues. V gave up 2 bases and J gave up 8 bases, with 10 bases separating them. Here the CDR3 DNA reads TGTGCCAGCAGTGAATCGGTGGTCGACACCATATATTTT. This translates into CASSESVVDTIYF.

The chain combines TRBV29-1 with TRBJ1-1; 9 bases agree with TRBD1. CDR1 SQVTM and CDR2 ANQGSEA come from the germline V gene. The CDR3 is 15 amino acids. The junction had 16 bases not matched to a gene; V was cut back by 7 bases and J by 7 bases. CDR3 DNA sequence: TGCAGCGCCCGCCCGGGACAGGGAGCCCACCTTGAAGCTTTCTTT. Its protein product is CSARPGQGAHLEAFF.

This clone has only one observation. The chain has TRBV5-1 and TRBJ2-7; 10 bases map to TRBD1. Germline-derived CDR1 and CDR2 are SGHRS and YFSETQ. The CDR3 has 15 residues. V lost 1 base and J lost 6; bases outside the gene matches: 7. CDR3 protein: CASSLTGGTGAEQYF. The DNA for the CDR3 is TGCGCCAGCAGCTTGACAGGGGGGACAGGGGCCGAGCAGTACTTC.

In this sample, this clone turned up a few times. CDR3 amino acids: CASNARGENEQFF. The CDR3 DNA sequence: TGCGCCAGCAACGCCAGGGGAGAGAATGAGCAGTTCTTC. J is TRBJ2-1 and V is TRBV10-1; perhaps TRBD1 as D (6 bases). Trimming removed 7 bases from V and 7 bases from J, with 14 bases in between. The germline CDR1 and CDR2 sequences are WNHNN and SYGVQD (reference sequence). The CDR3 has 13 amino acids.